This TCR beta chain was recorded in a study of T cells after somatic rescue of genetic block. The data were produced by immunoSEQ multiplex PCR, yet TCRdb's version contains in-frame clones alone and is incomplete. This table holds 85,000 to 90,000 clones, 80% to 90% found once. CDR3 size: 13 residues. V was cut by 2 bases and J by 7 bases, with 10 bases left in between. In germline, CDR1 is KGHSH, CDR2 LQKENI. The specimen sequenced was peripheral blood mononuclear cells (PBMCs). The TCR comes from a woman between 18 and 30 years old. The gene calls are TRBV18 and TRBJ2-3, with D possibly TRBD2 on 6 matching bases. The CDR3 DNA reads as TGTGCCAGCTCACCAGGGGGGAGCAATACGCAGTATTTT. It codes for CASSPGGSNTQYF. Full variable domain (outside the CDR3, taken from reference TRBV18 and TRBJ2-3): NAGVMQNPRHLVRRRGQEARLRCSPMKGHSHVYWYRQLPEEGLKFMVYLQKENIIDESGMPKERFSAEFPKEGPSILRIQQVVRGDSAAYFCASSPGGSNTQYFGPGTRLTVL.